The clone carrying this TCR beta chain was counted once. Its matching antigen is unknown. These data belong to a study of T cell responses to AZD1222 COVID-19 vaccine. Regarding the study as a whole: White British donors predominated, females outnumbered males, and clonal diversity was possibly underestimated. Once two AZD1222 doses were given, Spike-specific TCR breadth and depth went up. Samples come after the peak T cell response, not at day 14. Baseline seropositives among AZD1222 recipients totaled only five to seven.

Assay used: immunoSEQ multiplex PCR; TCRdb lists only in-frame clones, some missing. The data contain roughly 120,000 clones, approximately 84% of them singletons. The germline V gene has CDR1 SNHLY and CDR2 FYNNEI. This CDR3 region has 12 residues. V trimming: 6 bases; J trimming: 8 bases; junction bases outside the gene matches: 3. This receptor was identified in an adult in good health. The specimen comprised peripheral blood, sampled on day 0 of AZD1222 vaccination. This chain connects TRBV2 to TRBJ1-4; 7 bases map to TRBD1. For the CDR3, the DNA is TGTGCCAGCAGACCAGGGGGAGAAAAACTGTTTTTT. Translating gives CASRPGGEKLFF.